Presented here are 26 T cell receptor beta chains from one specimen sequenced in a study of cytomegalovirus exposure and HLA in healthy donors. Primers: 60 Vbeta forward and 13 Jbeta reverse. Profiled with immunoSEQ multiplex PCR; TCRdb holds only in-frame clones, not every one. This sample has 100,000 to 150,000 clones; around 80% occur once, and the top ten carry under 2%. The sample taken for sequencing was PBMCs. The receptors shown here come from a female donor in good health and CMV-seropositive.

The chain couples TRBV21-1 to TRBJ2-1; no check of the table's D call, TRBD2, against the DNA was made. TRBV21-1 is noted as a pseudogene. The CDR3 covers 9 residues. The CDR3 DNA is TGTGCCAGCAGCAAAGTATCGTTCTTC. It translates to CASSKVSFF.

The chain combines TRBV19 with TRBJ2-1; 13 nucleotides match TRBD2. V shed 5 bases and J 6 bases; nucleotides not matched to a gene: 4. The CDR3 runs 15 residues. Germline loops: CDR1 LNHDA, CDR2 SQIVND (reference sequence). CDR3 in DNA: TGTGCCAGTAGTGAAACTAGCGGGGGGGCCAATGAGCAGTTCTTC. The encoded protein is CASSETSGGANEQFF.

The V call is TRBV6-6, the J call TRBJ1-5, with 7 bases fitting TRBD1. Germline loops: CDR1 MNHNY, CDR2 SVGAGI (reference sequence). The V and J ends lost 7 bases and 10 bases, in that order; junction bases with no gene match: 13. The CDR3 contains 14 residues. Written as DNA, the CDR3 is TGTGCCAGCACCATGGGGACAGCCGCCGGCCCCCAGCATTTT. It codes for CASTMGTAAGPQHF.

In this sample, this clone turned up once. The chain carries TRBV6-6 and TRBJ2-7; weak D call: TRBD2 (5 bases). The germline V and J ends were trimmed by 4 bases and 3 bases, with 10 bases remaining between them. Germline CDR1 and CDR2: MNHNY and SVGAGI (reference sequence). This CDR3 has 13 amino acids. The CDR3 DNA sequence: TGTGCCAGCAGTTTGGCGGGCGACTACGAGCAGTACTTC. Its protein product is CASSLAGDYEQYF.

The genes are TRBV30 and TRBJ1-5; D is perhaps TRBD1 (6 bases). Germline loops: CDR1 GTSNPN, CDR2 SVGIG (reference sequence). The CDR3 is 14 amino acids. The V and J ends lost 8 bases and 3 bases respectively, with 17 bases between them. CDR3 coding DNA: TGTGCCGTGTCCACGGACAGTCTCAATCAGCCCCAGCATTTT. Its translation is CAVSTDSLNQPQHF.

This chain joins TRBV7-2 and TRBJ2-3; TRBD2 matches at 12 bases. The CDR3 loop spans 17 amino acids. Germline loops: CDR1 SGHTA, CDR2 FQGNSA. V lost 5 bases to trimming and J lost 5 bases; unmatched junction nucleotides: 11. The chain's CDR3 is CASSPLATSGGGDTQYF. The CDR3 coding sequence is TGTGCCAGCAGCCCATTAGCGACTAGCGGGGGAGGAGATACGCAGTATTTT.

This sequence joins TRBV2 and TRBJ2-3; tentatively, D is TRBD2 (6 bases). The CDR3 sequence is 17 residues long. Germline-derived CDR1 and CDR2 are SNHLY and FYNNEI. Trimming took off 4 bases at V and 1 base at J, with 18 bases between the two ends. CDR3 DNA sequence: TGTGCCAGCAGTGGGTGGCATCGAGCGGGTGGCACAGATACGCAGTATTTT. Translation gives CASSGWHRAGGTDTQYF.

V and J are TRBV2 and TRBJ2-3; 11 nucleotides align to TRBD2. In germline, CDR1 is SNHLY, CDR2 FYNNEI. This CDR3 has 15 residues. J lost 4 bases, V lost 6 bases, and 6 bases had no gene match. This CDR3 reads CASRLSSGRSDTQYF. Written as DNA, the CDR3 is TGTGCCAGCAGGTTATCTAGCGGGAGGTCAGATACGCAGTATTTT.

This clone has a handful of counts. The chain carries TRBV10-2 and TRBJ2-5, with TRBD2 identical over 8 bases. Looked up from germline, CDR1 is WSHSY and CDR2 is SAAADI. Trimming cost V 4 bases and J 5 bases; bases outside gene matches: 6. The CDR3 is 14 amino acids. The CDR3 loop is CASSVLLAAETQYF. CDR3 bases: TGCGCCAGCAGTGTCCTACTAGCGGCCGAGACCCAGTACTTC.

The V call is TRBV5-1, the J call TRBJ2-3, with TRBD1 matching 10 bases. J gave up 4 bases and V 4 bases, and 6 bases lay outside the gene matches. Germline assignment: CDR1 SGHRS and CDR2 YFSETQ. The length of the CDR3 is 15 residues. CDR3 DNA sequence: TGCGCCAGCAGCGGGACAGGGGTACTTTCAGATACGCAGTATTTT. It is translated as CASSGTGVLSDTQYF. The full variable domain, rest sourced from reference TRBV5-1 and TRBJ2-3, is KAGVTQTPRYLIKTRGQQVTLSCSPISGHRSVSWYQQTPGQGLQFLFEYFSETQRNKGNFPGRFSGRQFSNSRSEMNVSTLELGDSALYLCASSGTGVLSDTQYFGPGTRLTVL.

The chain employs TRBV11-2 and TRBJ2-7; D is unresolved. Germline CDR1 and CDR2: SGHAT and FQNNGV. Trimming took 3 bases from V and 2 from J, leaving 5 bases between them. This CDR3 has 12 amino acids. The CDR3 DNA is TGTGCCAGCAGCTTTACAGCCTACGAGCAGTACTTC. Residues: CASSFTAYEQYF.

The chain combines TRBV4-1 with TRBJ2-7; TRBD1 might be the D (5 bases). The germline gives CDR1 MGHRA, CDR2 YSYEKL. This CDR3 contains 14 residues. V was cut by 1 base and J by 2 bases, with 9 bases left in between. The CDR3 spells CASSQGRTTYEQYF. The CDR3 DNA reads as TGCGCCAGCAGCCAAGGTAGGACAACCTACGAGCAGTACTTC.

The chain recombines TRBV28 with TRBJ2-3; 8 positions match TRBD2. This CDR3 is built from 19 residues. Germline V CDR1 and CDR2: MDHEN, SYDVKM. V lost 5 bases to trimming and J lost 3 bases; unmatched junction nucleotides: 19. CDR3 protein: CASSPFLGSRGAKTDTQYF. The CDR3 coding sequence is TGTGCCAGCAGTCCCTTTCTGGGTTCGCGGGGGGCCAAAACAGATACGCAGTATTTT.

The V call is TRBV13, the J call TRBJ2-7, with 7 bases fitting TRBD1. Germline V gene data show CDR1 as PRHDT and CDR2 as FYEKMQ (reference sequence). V dropped 0 bases and J dropped 1; count of bases not matched to a gene: 3. This CDR3 is 15 amino acids long. CDR3 nucleotide sequence: TGTGCCAGCAGCTTAGGGGACAGGATTTCCTACGAGCAGTACTTC. Translating it yields CASSLGDRISYEQYF.

The chain combines TRBV18 with TRBJ2-5; D gene unclear. Germline V CDR1 and CDR2: KGHSH, LQKENI. V gave up 0 bases and J gave up 4 bases, with 9 bases separating them. This CDR3 is 14 amino acids long. The CDR3 is CASSPPPSIETQYF. CDR3 DNA sequence: TGTGCCAGCTCACCACCTCCTAGTATAGAGACCCAGTACTTC.

The rearrangement joins TRBV19 to TRBJ1-5; 7 bases match TRBD1. The CDR3 has 13 residues. Germline CDR1 reads LNHDA; CDR2 reads SQIVND (reference sequence). V trimming: 5 bases; J trimming: 5 bases; junction bases outside the gene matches: 3. This CDR3 is CASSFQGDQPQHF. In DNA, the CDR3 is TGTGCCAGTAGTTTCCAGGGGGATCAGCCCCAGCATTTT.

The rearrangement uses TRBV2 and TRBJ2-2; the D gene is possibly TRBD1 (6 bases). The length of the CDR3 is 14 residues. The V and J ends lost 6 bases and 3 bases respectively, with 11 bases between them. CDR1 is SNHLY, CDR2 FYNNEI, per germline. The CDR3 nucleotides read TGTGCCAGCAGGGATGACAGGTACACCGGGGAGCTGTTTTTT. It codes for CASRDDRYTGELFF.

The chain employs TRBV7-3 and TRBJ2-1; 9 positions match TRBD2. CDR3 size: 16 residues. J lost 7 bases, V lost 0 bases, and 7 bases had no gene match. Per the germline V gene, CDR1 is SGHTA and CDR2 is FQGTGA. The CDR3 spells CASSLTLGSGSNEQFF. For the CDR3, the DNA is TGTGCCAGCAGCTTAACGTTGGGTAGCGGGAGTAATGAGCAGTTCTTC. Full variable domain (outside the CDR3, taken from reference TRBV7-3 and TRBJ2-1): GAGVSQTPSNKVTEKGKYVELRCDPISGHTALYWYRQSLGQGPEFLIYFQGTGAADDSGLPNDRFFAVRPEGSVSTLKIQRTERGDSAVYLCASSLTLGSGSNEQFFGPGTRLTVL.

J is TRBJ1-2 and V is TRBV6-5, with no clear D. CDR3 length: 14 amino acids. CDR1 and CDR2 from the germline V gene are MNHEY and SVGAGI. V was trimmed by 5 bases and J by 0 bases, leaving 10 bases between them. In DNA form, the CDR3 reads TGTGCCAGCAGTCCCAGGTTTCCTAACTATGGCTACACCTTC. Amino acids: CASSPRFPNYGYTF.

V is TRBV19 and J is TRBJ2-5; 11 bases fit TRBD1. Judging by the DNA end, TRBJ2-7 fits better; the J call may be wrong. CDR3 length: 14 residues. Per germline, CDR1 LNHDA and CDR2 SQIVND (reference sequence). CDR3 coding DNA: TGTGCCAGTAGTGGACAGGGGGCAGCGTACGAGCAGTACTTC. Its protein product is CASSGQGAAYEQYF.

CDR3 region: CASSQTMDSNYNEQFF. The CDR3 DNA reads TGCGCCAGCAGCCAAACAATGGACAGTAACTACAATGAGCAGTTCTTC. The chain links TRBV4-1 to TRBJ2-1, with D possibly TRBD1 on 6 matching bases. V shed 2 bases and J shed 3 bases, with 14 bases lying between them. The CDR3 covers 16 residues. Germline values: CDR1 MGHRA, CDR2 YSYEKL.

This chain connects TRBV5-1 to TRBJ2-5, with 11 bases aligning to TRBD1. Matching the DNA end better, TRBJ2-7 makes the J call doubtful. From germline, CDR1 is SGHRS and CDR2 YFSETQ. CDR3 size: 15 residues. CDR3 nucleotide sequence: TGCGCCAGCAGCTTGGCCGGGACAGGGGGATACGAGCAGTACTTC. This translates into CASSLAGTGGYEQYF.

The chain employs TRBV5-4 and TRBJ1-6, with D possibly matching TRBD1 (5 bases). This CDR3 contains 15 residues. Trimming took off 1 base at V and 7 bases at J, with 12 bases between the two ends. Germline V gene lookup returns CDR1 SGHNT and CDR2 YYREEE (reference sequence). The CDR3 bases are TGTGCCAGCAGCTTGCCTGGGGGGACCAATTCACCCCTCCACTTT. Encoded protein: CASSLPGGTNSPLHF.

This clone was seen once. Here the CDR3 reads CASSYEPSGGQETQYF. The CDR3 region has the DNA TGTGCCAGCAGTTACGAACCTAGCGGGGGTCAAGAGACCCAGTACTTC. The chain is built from TRBV6-5 and TRBJ2-5, with 10 positions matching TRBD2. The J segment lost 2 bases and the V segment lost 2 bases, leaving 5 bases of the junction unmatched. The CDR3 covers 16 residues. Germline CDR1 reads MNHEY; CDR2 reads SVGAGI.

The chain employs TRBV6-6 and TRBJ2-7; 7 bases are a match to TRBD1. This CDR3 is 14 amino acids long. The V gene end was trimmed by 5 bases and the J gene end by 5 bases; junction bases not matched to a gene: 9. Germline CDR1 MNHNY, CDR2 SVGAGI (reference sequence). CDR3 bases: TGTGCCAGCAGTCTCGGAACAGGGGTGCACGAGCAGTACTTC. Its protein is CASSLGTGVHEQYF.

The table lists this clone with a count of one. A read error may produce the germline difference seen at one junction end. The CDR3 DNA follows: TGTGCCAGCCGTGACAGGGGACTACGGGAGCTGTTTTTT. Its protein is CASRDRGLRELFF. The V gene is TRBV6-1, the J gene TRBJ2-2, with D possibly matching TRBD1 (8 bases). Per germline, CDR1 MNHNS and CDR2 SASEGT. The CDR3 has 13 amino acids.